Following are 28 T cell receptor beta chains from one sample sequenced in a study of spatial heterogeneity in lung cancer. TCRdb reprocessed the 5' RACE reads via MiXCR and lists one record per CDR3 protein. This table holds several thousand distinct CDR3 sequences, under 15% found once. Antigen specificity for these receptors is unknown. Time point noted: sample taken at primary tumor resection. Points from the study as a whole: It was found that expanded intratumoral alpha and beta TCR counts tracked tumor mutation counts.

Sequencing was performed on lung tumor tissue, taken at surgery. The receptor source for this set is a female donor with early-stage non-small cell lung cancer.

By sample fraction, this clonotype is large. Because this beta chain is a stray read in a library intended to capture alpha chains, its abundance should not be given much weight. As DNA, the CDR3 is TGTGCCAGCAGCTTAACATCAATGCCCACGGATACCGGGGAGCTGTTTTTT. Translated, it gives CASSLTSMPTDTGELFF. V is TRBV7-9 and J is TRBJ2-2; D is ambiguous. Looked up from germline, CDR1 is SEHNR and CDR2 is FQNEAQ (reference sequence). V gave up 2 bases and J gave up 5 bases, with 18 bases separating them. The CDR3 spans 17 residues.

Notes on this clonotype: This beta chain appears as a stray read in a library generated for alpha chains; its size is not informative. The DNA of the CDR3 is TGCAGTGCTAGGAGGCCGCAGGGGAGCGGGGGGGTTGCTAGCACAGATACGCAGTATTTT. This codes for CSARRPQGSGGVASTDTQYF. The chain has TRBV20-1 and TRBJ2-3; TRBD2 agrees at 10 bases. The germline gives CDR1 DFQATT, CDR2 SNEGSKA (reference sequence). This CDR3 region has 20 residues. J lost 0 bases, V lost 3 bases, and 18 bases had no gene match.

By share of the sample, this clonotype is medium-sized (0.01 to 0.1%). This beta chain was picked up by a library intended for alpha chains and is off target, so its count carries little meaning. J is TRBJ1-5 and V is TRBV12-3 or TRBV12-4; TRBD1 is a possible D gene (6 bases). The CDR3 contains 14 residues. V lost 4 bases and J lost 5, with 12 bases in between. CDR3 region: CASSSTGTDQPQHF. The CDR3 DNA follows: TGTGCCAGCAGTTCAACAGGGACCGATCAGCCCCAGCATTTT.

This clonotype was picked up a small number of times. Within a library made for alpha chains, this beta chain is off target, and its count is uninformative. The rearrangement joins TRBV24-1 to TRBJ2-1, with TRBD2 identical over 10 bases. V dropped 4 bases and J dropped 3; count of bases not matched to a gene: 5. CDR1 is KGHDR, CDR2 SFDVKD, per germline. The length of the CDR3 is 16 residues. The CDR3 bases are TGTGCCACCAGTGAACTCGGACTAGCGGACTACAATGAGCAGTTCTTC. Its translation is CATSELGLADYNEQFF.

Worth noting for this clonotype: This beta chain is an off-target read within a library intended for alpha chains, so its frequency means little. The V call is TRBV3-1, the J call TRBJ1-5; a possible D gene is TRBD1 (5 bases). Germline V gives CDR1 LGHDT, CDR2 YNNKEL (reference sequence). The CDR3 extends over 15 amino acids. The V and J ends lost 11 bases and 0 bases respectively, with 17 bases between them. CDR3 in DNA: TGTGCCCCGCAGGGCTACCTTTATAGCAATCAGCCCCAGCATTTT. Its protein is CAPQGYLYSNQPQHF. The whole variable domain, remainder taken from reference TRBV3-1 and TRBJ1-5, is DTAVSQTPKYLVTQMGNDKSIKCEQNLGHDTMYWYKQDSKKFLKIMFSYNNKELIINETVPNRFSPKSPDKAHLNLHINSLELGDSAVYFCAPQGYLYSNQPQHFGDGTRLSIL.

This clonotype is medium-sized by share. This beta chain lies outside the target of a library built for alpha chains; its clone size means little. The V gene is TRBV7-9, the J gene TRBJ1-4; no clear D. The CDR3 contains 15 residues. Trimming shortened V by 4 bases and J by 0 bases, and 9 bases separated the two germline ends. Germline V lookup: CDR1 SEHNR, CDR2 FQNEAQ (reference sequence). CDR3 DNA sequence: TGTGCCAGCAGCTATCTCCTCACAACTAATGAAAAACTGTTTTTT. Translation: CASSYLLTTNEKLFF.

This clonotype was counted at least ten times. The library was designed around alpha chains, so this beta chain is a stray read whose abundance carries little weight. The chain has TRBV6-1 and TRBJ2-3; 13 nucleotides align to TRBD2. V dropped 4 bases and J dropped 2; count of bases not matched to a gene: 3. The CDR3 is 16 amino acids. Germline CDR1 reads MNHNS; CDR2 reads SASEGT. As DNA, the CDR3 is TGTGCCAGCAGTGTGACTAGCGGGGGGTACACAGATACGCAGTATTTT. Residues: CASSVTSGGYTDTQYF.

In this sample, this clonotype is medium-sized. A library prepared for alpha chains yielded this beta chain as an off-target read; its size is of little meaning. The chain recombines TRBV20-1 with TRBJ2-7; 7 bases line up with TRBD1. This CDR3 contains 14 residues. V lost 6 bases and J lost 2; bases outside the gene matches: 10. Germline V gene sequence: CDR1 DFQATT, CDR2 SNEGSKA (reference sequence). This CDR3 is CSATSLGQAYEQYF. The CDR3 nucleotides are TGCAGTGCCACCAGCCTAGGACAGGCCTACGAGCAGTACTTC.

This clonotype was detected many times. The junction departs from the called germline gene at one end, perhaps through a read error. The size of this beta chain means little, since it is a stray read in a library made for alpha chains. The rearrangement uses TRBV3-1 and TRBJ1-6; tentatively, D is TRBD1 (5 bases). CDR1 is LGHDT, CDR2 YNNKEL, per germline (reference sequence). This CDR3 is built from 16 residues. CDR3 nucleotide sequence: TGTGCCAGCAGCCCCTTTTACGGGACCAATGCAGGCAAATCAACCTTT. This sequence encodes CASSPFYGTNAGKSTF. The entire variable domain, with the rest obtained from reference TRBV3-1 and TRBJ1-6, is as follows: DTAVSQTPKYLVTQMGNDKSIKCEQNLGHDTMYWYKQDSKKFLKIMFSYNNKELIINETVPNRFSPKSPDKAHLNLHINSLELGDSAVYFCASSPFYGTNAGKSTFGNGTRLTVT.

By share, this clonotype ranks as medium-sized. In a library made to pick up alpha chains, this beta chain is a stray read with a size that means little. The chain uses TRBV30 and TRBJ1-2; D is unclear. This CDR3 contains 14 residues. CDR1 is GTSNPN, CDR2 SVGIG, per germline (reference sequence). V was pared by 5 bases and J by 2 bases, with 15 bases between. The CDR3, as DNA: TGTGCCTGGGCCCTGGGTGACGGGAACTATGGCTACACCTTC. It yields the protein CAWALGDGNYGYTF.

This clonotype has ten or more counts. With the library built for alpha chains, this beta chain is off target and its frequency is not meaningful. The CDR3 DNA reads TGTGCCAGCACCCCGCTAGCGGGGGGCCTCGGCAATGAGCAGTTCTTC. The encoded protein is CASTPLAGGLGNEQFF. The rearrangement uses TRBV6-6 and TRBJ2-1; 11 nucleotides match TRBD2. The CDR3 contains 16 residues. Trimming took 7 bases from V and 6 from J; bases not matched to a gene: 11. CDR1 is MNHNY, CDR2 SVGAGI, per germline (reference sequence).

This clonotype showed up many times. With the library built for alpha chains, this beta chain is off target and its frequency is not meaningful. The chain carries TRBV4-1 and TRBJ1-2, with D maybe TRBD1 (6 bases). From germline, CDR1 is MGHRA and CDR2 YSYEKL. V lost 2 bases and J 6 bases, leaving 13 bases between the germline ends. CDR3 length equals 14 residues. CDR3 protein: CASSQPRGGDGYTF. CDR3 coding DNA: TGCGCCAGCAGCCAACCCAGGGGAGGAGATGGCTACACCTTC.

By frequency in the sample, this clonotype is medium-sized. The library was built for alpha chains, so this beta chain is an off-target read and its size means little. This chain links TRBV6-2 or TRBV6-3 with TRBJ1-1; 8 nucleotides align to TRBD1. This CDR3 has 17 residues. Looked up from germline, CDR1 is MNHEY and CDR2 is SVGEGT. Trimming at V came to 4 bases and at J to 1 base, leaving 11 bases not matched to a gene. CDR3 region: CASSSGTGGVPNTEAFF. CDR3 nucleotides: TGTGCCAGCAGTTCCGGGACAGGAGGGGTCCCGAACACTGAAGCTTTCTTT.

This clonotype is termed large. Within a library made for alpha chains, this beta chain is off target, and its count is uninformative. V gene TRBV5-1 combines with J gene TRBJ2-5; 9 bases are a match to TRBD1. Germline CDR1 reads SGHRS; CDR2 reads YFSETQ. V lost 2 bases and J lost 3; bases outside the gene matches: 8. This CDR3 region has 16 residues. CDR3 in amino acids: CASSLGGTGYEETQYF. CDR3 coding DNA: TGCGCCAGCAGCTTAGGAGGGACAGGGTACGAAGAGACCCAGTACTTC.

Regarding this clonotype: The library was built for alpha chains, so this beta chain is an off-target read and its size means little. CDR3 in DNA: TGTGCCAGCAGCTCAAACCCCAACACCGGGGAGCTGTTTTTT. Its protein is CASSSNPNTGELFF. This rearrangement joins TRBV7-9 to TRBJ2-2, with no clear D. The length of the CDR3 is 14 residues. V lost 4 bases to trimming and J lost 2 bases, with 8 bases between them. Germline V lookup: CDR1 SEHNR, CDR2 FQNEAQ (reference sequence).

In this sample, this clonotype turned up many times. This beta chain was picked up by a library intended for alpha chains and is off target, so its count carries little meaning. This chain connects TRBV5-1 to TRBJ1-2; possibly TRBD1 for D (5 bases). V shed 4 bases and J shed 1 base, with 23 bases lying between them. Per germline, CDR1 SGHRS and CDR2 YFSETQ. CDR3 length: 18 amino acids. CDR3 in DNA: TGCGCCAGCAGCCCTGGGAGCAACAGGTCTCCGAGTAACTATGGCTACACCTTC. This codes for CASSPGSNRSPSNYGYTF.

This clonotype came up a few times. This beta chain is off target for a library built for alpha chains, so its abundance means little. The CDR3 spells CASSLGLRGDTEAFF. The CDR3 region has the DNA TGTGCCAGCAGCTTAGGGCTACGCGGTGACACTGAAGCTTTCTTT. This chain joins TRBV13 and TRBJ1-1; D uncertain. V was cut by 0 bases and J by 3 bases, with 11 bases left in between. This CDR3 is 15 amino acids long. Germline V gene sequence: CDR1 PRHDT, CDR2 FYEKMQ (reference sequence).

In this sample, this clonotype is medium-sized (0.01 to 0.1%). Because this beta chain is a stray read in a library intended to capture alpha chains, its abundance should not be given much weight. The gene calls are TRBV20-1 and TRBJ2-7; 8 nucleotides line up with TRBD1. This CDR3 is 15 amino acids long. Per germline, CDR1 DFQATT and CDR2 SNEGSKA (reference sequence). The V gene end was trimmed by 1 base and the J gene end by 4 bases; junction bases not matched to a gene: 9. CDR3 in amino acids: CSARVLGQGVYEQYF. Here the CDR3 DNA reads TGCAGTGCTAGAGTTTTAGGACAGGGAGTTTACGAGCAGTACTTC.

This clonotype is labeled as large. Since the library was made to target alpha chains, this beta chain is a stray read and its abundance is not meaningful. The gene calls are TRBV20-1 and TRBJ1-4; 7 nucleotides match TRBD1. The germline V gene has CDR1 DFQATT and CDR2 SNEGSKA (reference sequence). V was pared by 1 base and J by 7 bases, with 12 bases of the junction left unmatched. The CDR3 has 16 residues. In DNA, the CDR3 is TGCAGTGCTAGAGGTCCCGGGACAGAACGCGGTGAAAAACTGTTTTTT. The encoded protein is CSARGPGTERGEKLFF.

By frequency in the sample, this clonotype is medium-sized. A library prepared for alpha chains yielded this beta chain as an off-target read; its size is of little meaning. The chain employs TRBV2 and TRBJ1-6; possible D gene TRBD1, 5 bases. Germline assignment: CDR1 SNHLY and CDR2 FYNNEI. This CDR3 contains 17 residues. Trimming removed 1 base at V and 9 bases at J, with 19 bases between. The CDR3 spells CASSEGTRGGWISPLHF. Written as DNA, the CDR3 is TGTGCCAGCAGTGAAGGGACCCGGGGGGGGTGGATTTCACCCCTCCACTTT.

At least ten counts were recorded for this clonotype. For a library built for alpha chains, this beta chain is a stray read; little rests on its size. The rearrangement links TRBV4-3 to TRBJ1-2; tentatively, D is TRBD1 (6 bases). In germline, CDR1 is LGHNA, CDR2 YSLEER. Trimming pared 0 bases from V and 8 bases from J, leaving 25 bases between. The CDR3 is 18 amino acids. CDR3 in DNA: TGCGCCAGCAGCCAAGATAGGAGGAACAGGGTGAACACAGGGGGCTACACCTTC. Translating gives CASSQDRRNRVNTGGYTF.

By share, this clonotype ranks as medium-sized (0.01 to 0.1%). This beta chain slipped into a library made for alpha chains as a stray read, so its size is not meaningful. This chain uses TRBV29-1 with TRBJ1-5; 9 positions match TRBD1. This CDR3 has 13 amino acids. V lost 6 bases and J lost 5; bases outside the gene matches: 5. The V gene's germline CDR1 is SQVTM and CDR2 ANQGSEA. The CDR3 loop reads CSVGTGRDQPQHF. DNA of the CDR3: TGCAGCGTCGGGACAGGGAGAGATCAGCCCCAGCATTTT.

This clonotype occurred a few times. In a library made to pick up alpha chains, this beta chain is a stray read with a size that means little. The chain joins TRBV12-3 or TRBV12-4 to TRBJ2-3; TRBD2 agrees at 7 bases. The CDR3 length is 16 residues. The V segment lost 7 bases and the J segment 3 bases; nucleotides outside the gene matches: 13. The CDR3 region is CASTTRRRGSTDTQYF. In nucleotides, the CDR3 is TGTGCCAGCACCACCCGGCGGCGGGGGTCAACAGATACGCAGTATTTT.

Relative to its sample, this clonotype is medium-sized. For a library built for alpha chains, this beta chain is a stray read; little rests on its size. V gene TRBV29-1 combines with J gene TRBJ2-5; D is possibly TRBD1 (6 bases). V was trimmed by 4 bases and J by 7 bases, leaving 16 bases between them. Germline CDR1 and CDR2: SQVTM and ANQGSEA. The CDR3 covers 13 residues. CDR3 nucleotide sequence: TGCAGCGTTGCCCCGACAGGTTCAGGGACCCAGTACTTC. Encoded protein: CSVAPTGSGTQYF.

This clonotype was seen ten or more times. In a library made to pick up alpha chains, this beta chain is a stray read with a size that means little. The genes are TRBV4-2 and TRBJ1-5; D unresolved. CDR3 size: 16 residues. CDR1 is LGHNA, CDR2 YNFKEQ, per germline. Trimming took 0 bases from V and 0 from J, leaving 9 bases between them. Here the CDR3 reads CASSQEREFSNQPQHF. The CDR3 DNA reads TGTGCCAGCAGCCAAGAACGCGAATTTAGCAATCAGCCCCAGCATTTT.

This clonotype was detected many times. Since the library was made to target alpha chains, this beta chain is a stray read and its abundance is not meaningful. The chain couples TRBV4-2 to TRBJ2-2, with D unclear. Trimming took off 4 bases at V and 8 bases at J, with 5 bases between the two ends. CDR3 length: 11 amino acids. CDR1 LGHNA and CDR2 YNFKEQ come from the germline V gene. CDR3 region: CASSRLGELFF. The CDR3 DNA sequence: TGTGCCAGCAGCCGATTAGGGGAGCTGTTTTTT.

Comments on this clonotype: This beta chain turned up in a library designed for alpha chains; as an off-target read, its abundance says little. The chain couples TRBV5-1 to TRBJ2-5, with 12 bases matching TRBD2. Trimming cost V 4 bases and J 7 bases; bases outside gene matches: 17. The CDR3 length is 18 residues. CDR1 SGHRS and CDR2 YFSETQ come from the germline V gene. The chain's CDR3 is CASSLRLAGASTQGTQYF. CDR3 sequence (DNA): TGCGCCAGCAGCCTCAGACTAGCGGGGGCATCAACCCAGGGGACCCAGTACTTC.

In this sample, this clonotype turned up many times. The library was built for alpha chains, so this beta chain is an off-target read and its size means little. This rearrangement joins TRBV5-1 to TRBJ1-1, with a possible D match to TRBD1 (5 bases). The V end was cut by 4 bases, the J end by 2 bases, with 12 bases between. CDR1 is SGHRS, CDR2 YFSETQ, per germline. There are 14 residues in the CDR3. The CDR3 nucleotides are TGCGCCAGCAGCCTTGGACGGACAAACACTGAAGCTTTCTTT. This encodes CASSLGRTNTEAFF.